This T cell receptor beta chain was identified in a study of early T cells in non-severe SARS-CoV-2 infection. Overall study: Unsorted whole blood bulk RNA was sequenced, with unpaired chains.

After removal of 0 bases from V and 2 bases from J, the junction contained 12 bases not matched to a gene. The germline V gene has CDR1 WNHNN and CDR2 SYGVQD (reference sequence). This CDR3 spans 19 amino acids. General study points: Sequences matched to VDJdb favored anti-spike CD8 responses, while private and CD4 specificities were missed.

Individual cDNA molecules were tagged with unique molecular identifiers. TCRdb reprocessed the 5' RACE reads via MiXCR and lists one record per CDR3 protein. The sample contains tens of thousands of distinct CDR3 sequences, 6.2% of which appear only once. The table lists this clonotype with many counts. Antigen: not known. The clonotype was recovered from an adult who was a healthcare worker with PCR-confirmed SARS-CoV-2 infection or an uninfected control (not recorded which). Sequencing was carried out using whole blood. V gene TRBV10-1 combines with J gene TRBJ2-5; 10 positions agree with TRBD2. CDR3 protein: CASSESMASGGLRQETQYF. CDR3 DNA: TGCGCCAGCAGTGAGTCGATGGCTAGCGGGGGACTAAGACAAGAGACCCAGTACTTC.